A selection of T cell receptor beta chains follows, all from one sample in a study of blood T cells in healthy people across ages. MiXCR, applied by TCRdb to the 5' RACE reads, yields one record per CDR3 protein. The sample has about 830,000 distinct CDR3 sequences; around 62% are singletons. Sequenced: blood. The receptors derive from a man younger than 40 in good health. Each CDR3 is given with its conserved first and last residue. A D gene is named only where the DNA matches it firmly. Rows give clone size only sometimes, using once, few, many, or a class for an expanded clone.

size	V	D	J	CDR3	DNA
.	TRBV15	.	TRBJ2-4	CATSKRTVLAKNIQYF	TGTGCCACCAGCAAAAGGACCGTACTAGCCAAAAACATTCAGTACTTC
.	TRBV4-3	.	TRBJ1-2	CASSQQTTGYGYTF	TGCGCCAGCAGCCAACAGACAACAGGCTATGGCTACACCTTC
.	TRBV6-2/TRBV6-3	.	TRBJ2-1	CASRFTENNEQFF	TGTGCCAGCAGATTCACCGAAAACAATGAGCAGTTCTTC
.	TRBV6-5	.	TRBJ2-1	CASRRDRGSPYNEQFF	TGTGCCAGCAGACGGGATCGGGGGAGCCCCTACAATGAGCAGTTCTTC
.	TRBV7-9	.	TRBJ1-2	CASSLGGLDDYGYTF	TGTGCCAGCAGCTTGGGAGGCCTGGATGACTATGGCTACACCTTC
.	TRBV20-1	.	TRBJ2-1	CSARDRRHSTNEQFF	TGCAGTGCTAGAGATAGGAGACACAGTACGAATGAGCAGTTCTTC
.	TRBV4-1	TRBD1	TRBJ2-5	CASSTTARGETQYF	TGCGCCAGCAGCACAACTGCCAGGGGGGAGACCCAGTACTTC
.	TRBV6-2/TRBV6-3	.	TRBJ1-5	CAGQTGRRAQHF	TGTGCCGGCCAGACAGGCAGAAGGGCCCAGCATTTT
few	TRBV13	TRBD2	TRBJ2-1	CASSLPRRSGDNEQFF	TGTGCCAGCAGCTTACCCCGGAGAAGCGGGGACAATGAGCAGTTCTTC
.	TRBV6-5	.	TRBJ2-7	CASSYVAGEMDEQYF	TGTGCCAGCAGTTACGTCGCAGGCGAGATGGACGAGCAGTACTTC
.	TRBV2	TRBD2	TRBJ2-5	CASSEGTSGGQYF	TGTGCCAGCAGTGAAGGGACTAGCGGAGGCCAGTACTTC
.	TRBV25-1	.	TRBJ2-3	CASSEIGGVTDTQYF	TGTGCCAGCAGTGAAATCGGCGGGGTCACAGATACGCAGTATTTT
.	TRBV20-1	.	TRBJ2-3	CSARDELTDTQYF	TGCAGTGCTAGAGACGAGCTAACAGATACGCAGTATTTT
.	TRBV12-3/TRBV12-4	.	TRBJ2-7	CASSFRIGTSSEQYF	TGTGCCAGCAGTTTTCGTATAGGGACATCTTCCGAGCAGTACTTC
.	TRBV5-1	TRBD1	TRBJ1-4	CASAAAPMGGTGEKLFF	TGCGCCAGCGCTGCCGCTCCGATGGGGGGGACAGGTGAAAAACTGTTTTTT
few	TRBV20-1	TRBD2	TRBJ2-4	CSASPGLKNIQYF	TGCAGTGCTAGCCCGGGACTAAAAAACATTCAGTACTTC
.	TRBV7-8	.	TRBJ2-6	CASSPRTVPSGANVLTF	TGTGCCAGCAGCCCCCGGACAGTACCCTCTGGGGCCAACGTCCTGACTTTC
.	TRBV7-9	.	TRBJ2-7	CASSLAWRQDEQYF	TGTGCCAGCAGCTTAGCTTGGAGACAAGACGAGCAGTACTTC
.	TRBV7-9	.	TRBJ1-5	CASSLGRQDNQPQHF	TGTGCCAGCAGCTTAGGTCGGCAAGACAATCAGCCCCAGCATTTT
once	TRBV20-1	TRBD1	TRBJ2-3	CSSGQGGDTQYF	TGCAGTTCCGGACAGGGAGGAGATACGCAGTATTTT
.	TRBV4-2	.	TRBJ1-4	CASSQGTDNEKLFF	TGTGCCAGCAGCCAAGGGACAGATAATGAAAAACTGTTTTTT
few	TRBV6-6	.	TRBJ1-5	CASSPSSTGNQPQHF	TGTGCCAGCAGCCCATCTTCGACAGGAAATCAGCCCCAGCATTTT
.	TRBV18	.	TRBJ1-2	CASSPPIVDGYTF	TGTGCCAGCTCACCACCGATCGTGGATGGCTACACCTTC
.	TRBV20-1	TRBD2	TRBJ2-3	CSALSGGDNTDTQYF	TGCAGTGCTCTTAGCGGGGGGGATAACACAGATACGCAGTATTTT
.	TRBV20-1	TRBD1	TRBJ1-5	CSAGGQGADQPQHF	TGCAGTGCCGGGGGACAGGGGGCGGATCAGCCCCAGCATTTT
.	TRBV6-5	TRBD2	TRBJ2-1	CASSRPGLADNEQFF	TGTGCCAGCAGCCGGCCGGGACTAGCCGACAATGAGCAGTTCTTC
.	TRBV2	TRBD2	TRBJ2-1	CASPERDLSYNEQFF	TGTGCCAGCCCAGAGCGGGACCTCTCCTACAATGAGCAGTTCTTC
.	TRBV7-2	.	TRBJ2-6	CASSLASAVAGANVLTF	TGTGCCAGCAGCTTAGCGAGTGCGGTAGCTGGGGCCAACGTCCTGACTTTC
few	TRBV6-1	TRBD1	TRBJ2-2	CASSTGTGANGELFF	TGTGCCAGCAGTACGGGGACAGGGGCTAACGGGGAGCTGTTTTTT
few	TRBV4-3	.	TRBJ2-5	CASSQESFGLQETQYF	TGCGCCAGCAGCCAAGAGTCCTTTGGGCTCCAAGAGACCCAGTACTTC
.	TRBV27	TRBD1	TRBJ2-3	CASTEGDRGRTDTQYF	TGTGCCAGCACCGAGGGGGACAGGGGGCGCACAGATACGCAGTATTTT
few	TRBV6-1	.	TRBJ2-6	CASSVTSSGANVLTF	TGTGCCAGCAGTGTAACTAGCTCTGGGGCCAACGTCCTGACTTTC
.	TRBV4-3	TRBD1	TRBJ1-4	CASSQDGQGATNEKLFF	TGCGCCAGCAGCCAGGATGGACAGGGGGCAACTAATGAAAAACTGTTTTTT
.	TRBV11-2	.	TRBJ2-7	CASSLVAGHNYEQYF	TGTGCCAGCAGCTTAGTTGCAGGACACAACTACGAGCAGTACTTC
few	TRBV4-3	.	TRBJ2-2	CASSRTQVTRVLFF	TGCGCCAGCAGTCGGACGCAGGTGACGAGGGTGCTGTTTTTT
few	TRBV10-3	TRBD1	TRBJ2-7	CAISAGQGIDEQYF	TGTGCCATCAGCGCGGGACAGGGAATCGACGAGCAGTACTTC
.	TRBV29-1	.	TRBJ2-3	CILRGDTQYF	TGCATCTTAAGAGGGGATACGCAGTATTTT
few	TRBV28	.	TRBJ2-6	CASSKQGAGANVLTF	TGTGCCAGCAGTAAACAGGGTGCTGGGGCCAACGTCCTGACTTTC
.	TRBV7-2	TRBD2	TRBJ2-5	CASSLQGDSGGKQYF	TGTGCCAGCAGCCTCCAAGGGGATAGCGGGGGAAAGCAGTACTTC
.	TRBV20-1	.	TRBJ2-1	CSARRDTEGSEQFF	TGCAGTGCTAGAAGGGACACCGAGGGTAGTGAGCAGTTCTTC
once	TRBV30	.	TRBJ1-2	CAWNLGNYGYTF	TGTGCCTGGAACCTAGGCAACTATGGCTACACCTTC